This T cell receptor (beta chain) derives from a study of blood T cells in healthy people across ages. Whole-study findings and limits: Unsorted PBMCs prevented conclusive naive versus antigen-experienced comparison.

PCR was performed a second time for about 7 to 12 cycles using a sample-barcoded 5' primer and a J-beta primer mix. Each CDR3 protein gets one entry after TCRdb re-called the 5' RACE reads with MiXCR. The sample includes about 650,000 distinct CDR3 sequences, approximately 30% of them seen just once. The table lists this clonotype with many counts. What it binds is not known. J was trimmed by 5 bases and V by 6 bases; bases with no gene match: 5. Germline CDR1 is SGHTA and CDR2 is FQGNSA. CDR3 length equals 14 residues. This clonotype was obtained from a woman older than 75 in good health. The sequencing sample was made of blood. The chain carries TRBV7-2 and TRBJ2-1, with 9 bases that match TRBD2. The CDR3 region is CASRPSGENNEQFF. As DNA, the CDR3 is TGTGCCAGCAGGCCTAGCGGGGAGAACAATGAGCAGTTCTTC.